These 18 T cell receptor beta chains share one sample of origin, sequenced in a study of cytomegalovirus exposure and HLA in healthy donors. Amplification used 60 Vbeta primers and 13 Jbeta primers. Generated by immunoSEQ multiplex PCR, the TCRdb table keeps only in-frame clones and is missing some. Here the sample spans 100,000 to 150,000 clones, approximately 80% being singletons. The sequencing input was PBMCs. Receptors were obtained from a woman aged 60-75 years in good health and CMV-seronegative.

J is TRBJ2-1 and V is TRBV5-1; 10 positions agree with TRBD2. V lost 5 bases and J lost 10; bases outside the gene matches: 6. CDR1 SGHRS and CDR2 YFSETQ come from the germline V gene. This CDR3 spans 13 amino acids. The CDR3 loop reads CASSTSGTDEQFF. CDR3 DNA sequence: TGCGCCAGCAGTACTAGCGGGACTGACGAGCAGTTCTTC.

About this clone: In the same sample, other DNA sequences code for this CDR3. This chain links TRBV28 with TRBJ1-1, with 8 bases fitting TRBD1. The germline V gene encodes CDR1 MDHEN and CDR2 SYDVKM. This CDR3 comprises 15 residues. V trimming: 4 bases; J trimming: 1 base; junction bases outside the gene matches: 5. The CDR3, as DNA: TGTGCCAGCAGTTCCCCAGGGACAGGGAACACTGAAGCTTTCTTT. It specifies CASSSPGTGNTEAFF. The full variable domain, in which reference TRBV28 and TRBJ1-1 provide the parts outside the CDR3, is DVKVTQSSRYLVKRTGEKVFLECVQDMDHENMFWYRQDPGLGLRLIYFSYDVKMKEKGDIPEGYSVSREKKERFSLILESASTNQTSMYLCASSSPGTGNTEAFFGQGTRLTVV.

The V gene is TRBV5-1, the J gene TRBJ2-1; TRBD2 matches 13 bases. Germline V gene lookup returns CDR1 SGHRS and CDR2 YFSETQ. This CDR3 has 15 residues. Trimming at V came to 5 bases and at J to 2 bases, leaving 1 base not matched to a gene. CDR3 sequence (DNA): TGCGCCAGCAGAGGGACTAGCGGGACCTACAATGAGCAGTTCTTC. Translating gives CASRGTSGTYNEQFF.

The CDR3 region has the DNA TGCGCCAGCAGCTTGGCCCCCGGGAATGTCGACGAGCAGTACTTC. Translating it yields CASSLAPGNVDEQYF. V and J are TRBV5-1 and TRBJ2-7; D might be TRBD2 (5 bases). The CDR3 sequence is 15 residues long. V lost 0 bases and J 5 bases, leaving 15 bases between the germline ends. Looked up from germline, CDR1 is SGHRS and CDR2 is YFSETQ.

The gene calls are TRBV5-1 and TRBJ2-7; D is perhaps TRBD1 (6 bases). Deletions cut 6 bases from V and 0 bases from J, with 22 bases between. This CDR3 has 17 amino acids. Germline CDR1 reads SGHRS; CDR2 reads YFSETQ. CDR3 amino acids: CASTQGTLTRGSYEQYF. CDR3 bases: TGCGCCAGCACTCAGGGGACGCTAACCAGGGGCTCCTACGAGCAGTACTTC.

The chain combines TRBV11-3 with TRBJ2-7; D possibly corresponds to TRBD1 (5 bases). V dropped 6 bases and J dropped 4 bases, with 16 bases sitting between them. The CDR3 is made up of 14 amino acids. Germline lookup yields CDR1 SGHNT and CDR2 YENEEA. CDR3 residues: CASSPEGAAYEQYF. The CDR3 coding sequence is TGTGCCAGCAGTCCTGAAGGGGCTGCGTACGAGCAGTACTTC.

The chain has TRBV6-6 and TRBJ2-5; D is unclear. V was clipped by 6 bases and J by 5 bases, with 7 bases between them. This CDR3 comprises 11 residues. Germline-derived CDR1 and CDR2 are MNHNY and SVGAGI (reference sequence). This CDR3 reads CASRYRETQYF. CDR3 nucleotide sequence: TGTGCCAGCAGATACCGGGAGACCCAGTACTTC.

This clone occurred once. V and J are TRBV10-2 and TRBJ1-5; 8 bases line up with TRBD1. V was clipped by 5 bases and J by 0 bases; unmatched bases: 3. From germline, CDR1 is WSHSY and CDR2 SAAADI. The CDR3 totals 15 residues. The CDR3 here is CASSFGTGSNQPQHF. The CDR3, as DNA: TGCGCCAGCAGTTTCGGGACAGGTAGCAATCAGCCCCAGCATTTT.

This sequence joins TRBV7-9 and TRBJ1-3, with 11 bases lining up with TRBD1. The ends lost 5 bases at V and 4 bases at J; junction bases unmatched: 7. Germline V gene data show CDR1 as SEHNR and CDR2 as FQNEAQ (reference sequence). The CDR3 runs to 16 residues. The CDR3 DNA is TGTGCCAGCAGCCCCGGGGACAGGGGGTACGGAAACACCATATATTTT. It specifies CASSPGDRGYGNTIYF.

The rearrangement joins TRBV28 to TRBJ1-6; D gene unclear. CDR1 is MDHEN, CDR2 SYDVKM, per germline. V shed 3 bases and J shed 7 bases, with 7 bases lying between them. This CDR3 has 13 amino acids. CDR3 region: CASSFISNSPLHF. The DNA for the CDR3 is TGTGCCAGCAGTTTTATAAGCAATTCACCCCTCCACTTT.

This clone appeared a few times. V usage is TRBV25-1 and J usage is TRBJ2-3; 7 bases are a match to TRBD2. Per the germline V gene, CDR1 is MGHDK and CDR2 is SYGVNS. Unmatched junction bases numbered 9, after V lost 2 bases and J lost 1 base. The CDR3 extends over 17 amino acids. As DNA, the CDR3 is TGTGCCAGCAGTGAACACCGAGGCGGGAGCGGCACAGATACGCAGTATTTT. Protein sequence: CASSEHRGGSGTDTQYF.

The chain links TRBV5-4 to TRBJ2-5; TRBD2 aligns across 13 bases. The V gene end was trimmed by 4 bases and the J gene end by 1 base; junction bases not matched to a gene: 4. The germline V gene has CDR1 SGHNT and CDR2 YYREEE (reference sequence). This CDR3 has 16 amino acids. The CDR3 region has the DNA TGTGCCAGCAGCAAGGGACTAGCGGGGTCCCAAGAGACCCAGTACTTC. It translates to CASSKGLAGSQETQYF.

The genes are TRBV6-5 and TRBJ2-2; D is uncertain. Trimming pared 2 bases from V and 0 bases from J, leaving 4 bases between. Per germline, CDR1 MNHEY and CDR2 SVGAGI. The CDR3 runs 14 residues. The CDR3 spells CASSYESNTGELFF. The CDR3 bases are TGTGCCAGCAGTTACGAGTCGAACACCGGGGAGCTGTTTTTT.

This clone was counted only a few times. The chain recombines TRBV10-3 with TRBJ2-7; TRBD2 aligns across 11 bases. Germline V gene sequence: CDR1 ENHRY, CDR2 SYGVKD. J gave up 4 bases and V 2 bases, and 4 bases lay outside the gene matches. The CDR3 contains 15 residues. The CDR3 is CAISEDLAGGYEQYF. The CDR3 DNA is TGTGCCATCAGTGAGGATTTAGCGGGGGGGTACGAGCAGTACTTC.

A few counts support this clone. V usage is TRBV9 and J usage is TRBJ2-7, with 10 bases aligning to TRBD2. This CDR3 contains 15 residues. CDR1 is SGDLS, CDR2 YYNGEE, per germline. J lost 6 bases, V lost 0 bases, and 6 bases had no gene match. CDR3 nucleotide sequence: TGTGCCAGCAGCGTAGCTCCTAGCGGGGGATCCGAGCAGTACTTC. This sequence encodes CASSVAPSGGSEQYF.

The chain links TRBV6-4 to TRBJ2-1; D might be TRBD1 (5 bases). The germline gives CDR1 MRHNA, CDR2 SNTAGT. The CDR3 has 14 residues. Trimming pared 8 bases from V and 3 bases from J, leaving 14 bases between. The CDR3 region has the DNA TGTGCCAGCCGCCGGGCAGGACACTACAATGAGCAGTTCTTC. This translates into CASRRAGHYNEQFF.

This chain uses TRBV7-2 with TRBJ2-7; D perhaps matches TRBD2 (6 bases). The V gene's germline CDR1 is SGHTA and CDR2 FQGNSA. The CDR3 covers 15 residues. Trimming left V 4 bases short and J 1 base short, with 14 bases between. CDR3 bases: TGTGCCAGCAGCTCCACGGAGGGTGCGTCCTACGAGCAGTACTTC. Protein: CASSSTEGASYEQYF.

This clone was seen only once. The rearrangement uses TRBV28 and TRBJ2-1; possible D gene TRBD2, 6 bases. Trimming left V 8 bases short and J 2 bases short, with 13 bases between. Germline CDR1 is MDHEN and CDR2 is SYDVKM. The CDR3 has 14 residues. In DNA form, the CDR3 reads TGTGCCAGCCAAAGCGGGCCCGCCTACAATGAGCAGTTCTTC. Translating it yields CASQSGPAYNEQFF.